Each of the 14 T cell receptor beta chains below was sequenced from the same sample in a study of radiation and T cells in renal cell carcinoma. Clones were read by immunoSEQ multiplex PCR, and TCRdb kept only the in-frame ones, dropping some. The sample includes 95,000 to 150,000 clones, roughly 80% seen only once; the top ten take approximately 3%. Specified time point: baseline pretreatment blood. Treatment here: 15 Gy SBRT to primary tumor, nephrectomy 4 weeks later. Material: blood, obtained from a patient whose treatment included radiotherapy and nephrectomy. The receptor set was obtained from an older woman with renal cell carcinoma.

The chain recombines TRBV7-6 with TRBJ2-3, with 8 bases fitting TRBD1. V lost 5 bases, J lost 4 bases, and 11 bases stayed unmatched. Germline V gene lookup returns CDR1 SGHVS and CDR2 FNYEAQ. This CDR3 contains 16 residues. CDR3 amino acids: CASSTRTGKGADTQYF. The CDR3 DNA follows: TGTGCCAGCAGCACCCGGACAGGGAAGGGCGCAGATACGCAGTATTTT. Supplemented by reference TRBV7-6 and TRBJ2-3, the full variable domain reads GAGVSQSPRYKVTKRGQDVALRCDPISGHVSLYWYRQALGQGPEFLTYFNYEAQQDKSGLPNDRFSAERPEGSISTLTIQRTEQRDSAMYRCASSTRTGKGADTQYFGPGTRLTVL.

The genes are TRBV6-1 and TRBJ1-1; D ambiguous. V was pared by 6 bases and J by 5 bases, with 19 bases between. The CDR3 extends over 15 amino acids. CDR1 MNHNS and CDR2 SASEGT come from the germline V gene. In DNA form, the CDR3 reads TGTGCCAGCAGATTACGCACACCCCGAGGGACTGAAGCTTTCTTT. Translated: CASRLRTPRGTEAFF.

This clone came up once. J is TRBJ2-1 and V is TRBV5-1; D ambiguous. The length of the CDR3 is 14 residues. Germline values: CDR1 SGHRS, CDR2 YFSETQ. Between the trimmed V and J ends, which lost 0 bases and 8 bases, there was a span of 12 bases. CDR3 sequence (DNA): TGCGCCAGCAGCTTGGGGCAGGTAGTCCATGAGCAGTTCTTC. This encodes CASSLGQVVHEQFF.

This clone was seen only once. The rearrangement uses TRBV11-2 and TRBJ2-2, with D tentatively TRBD1 (6 bases). The germline CDR1 and CDR2 sequences are SGHAT and FQNNGV. The germline V and J ends were trimmed by 3 bases and 4 bases, with 12 bases remaining between them. The CDR3 consists of 15 residues. This CDR3 reads CASSFTGSGTGELFF. In DNA, the CDR3 is TGTGCCAGCAGCTTCACAGGGAGCGGCACCGGGGAGCTGTTTTTT.

This sequence joins TRBV7-9 and TRBJ1-4, with D unclear. CDR1 is SEHNR and CDR2 is FQNEAQ in the germline V gene (reference sequence). Trimming removed 4 bases at V and 8 bases at J, with 8 bases between. The CDR3 contains 12 residues. The CDR3 DNA reads as TGTGCCAGCAGCTCAACGGGAGAAAAACTGTTTTTT. This encodes CASSSTGEKLFF.

V gene TRBV28 combines with J gene TRBJ2-1; 9 bases are shared with TRBD1. V lost 7 bases, J lost 8 bases, and 18 bases stayed unmatched. The germline CDR1 and CDR2 sequences are MDHEN and SYDVKM. This CDR3 region has 17 residues. The CDR3: CASTAVVSGQGSDEQFF. As DNA, the CDR3 is TGTGCCAGCACCGCGGTTGTTTCGGGACAGGGTTCCGATGAGCAGTTCTTC.

This clone is a singleton in its sample. The chain links TRBV6-5 to TRBJ1-2, with D unclear. The V and J ends lost 0 bases and 5 bases respectively, with 13 bases between them. CDR1 is MNHEY and CDR2 is SVGAGI in the germline V gene. CDR3 length: 15 residues. The CDR3 DNA reads TGTGCCAGCAGTTACTCCCCCCCGGGTGATTATGGCTACACCTTC. Protein sequence: CASSYSPPGDYGYTF.

The V call is TRBV11-3, the J call TRBJ2-2; weak D call: TRBD1 (5 bases). This CDR3 region has 15 residues. Trimming took 5 bases from V and 1 from J, leaving 11 bases between them. The V gene's germline CDR1 is SGHNT and CDR2 YENEEA. The CDR3 is CASSRQFQNTGELFF. In DNA, the CDR3 is TGTGCCAGCAGCCGACAGTTTCAGAACACCGGGGAGCTGTTTTTT.

The chain uses TRBV15 and TRBJ2-2; 9 positions agree with TRBD1. The ends lost 0 bases at V and 0 bases at J; junction bases unmatched: 2. Germline CDR1 and CDR2: LNHNV and YYDKDF (reference sequence). This CDR3 region has 17 residues. As DNA, the CDR3 is TGTGCCACCAGCAGAGAGGGACAGGGCCCGAACACCGGGGAGCTGTTTTTT. It codes for CATSREGQGPNTGELFF.

The V and J genes are TRBV9 and TRBJ2-5; 9 bases line up with TRBD2. V dropped 2 bases and J dropped 4; count of bases not matched to a gene: 6. CDR1 and CDR2 from the germline V gene are SGDLS and YYNGEE. This CDR3 has 15 amino acids. The CDR3 nucleotides are TGTGCCAGCAGCGTTAGCGGGGGAAGAGGAGAGACCCAGTACTTC. This gives the protein CASSVSGGRGETQYF.

The chain couples TRBV18 to TRBJ1-5; possible D gene TRBD1, 6 bases. The V end lost 6 bases, the J end lost 2 bases, and 14 bases lay between the germline ends. Per the germline V gene, CDR1 is KGHSH and CDR2 is LQKENI. The CDR3 contains 15 residues. In DNA form, the CDR3 reads TGTGCCAGCTCCCGGTACAGGGAAGGCAATCAGCCCCAGCATTTT. Amino acids: CASSRYREGNQPQHF.

This clone has a single count. V and J are TRBV19 and TRBJ1-3; unclear D gene. The length of the CDR3 is 14 residues. V lost 3 bases and J lost 3, with 9 bases in between. Germline CDR1 LNHDA, CDR2 SQIVND (reference sequence). In DNA, the CDR3 is TGTGCCAGTAGTATGCAACAGAATGGAAACACCATATATTTT. Translated, it gives CASSMQQNGNTIYF.

For this clone: The same CDR3 is also encoded by other DNA sequences in this sample. This chain joins TRBV5-4 and TRBJ2-1, with TRBD1 identical over 9 bases. V dropped 1 base and J dropped 5; count of bases not matched to a gene: 4. Germline CDR1 reads SGHNT; CDR2 reads YYREEE (reference sequence). The CDR3 has 15 residues. The CDR3 DNA reads as TGTGCCAGCAGCTTGTACGGGACAGGGAACAATGAGCAGTTCTTC. Translation: CASSLYGTGNNEQFF.

The rearrangement links TRBV28 to TRBJ2-1; D is ambiguous. This CDR3 region has 16 residues. With 6 bases removed from V and 6 bases from J, the gap between germline ends came to 21 bases. CDR1 MDHEN and CDR2 SYDVKM come from the germline V gene. The CDR3 loop reads CASSPDGQVRPNEQFF. CDR3 DNA: TGTGCCAGCAGCCCGGATGGGCAGGTCCGGCCCAATGAGCAGTTCTTC. The whole variable domain, remainder taken from reference TRBV28 and TRBJ2-1, is DVKVTQSSRYLVKRTGEKVFLECVQDMDHENMFWYRQDPGLGLRLIYFSYDVKMKEKGDIPEGYSVSREKKERFSLILESASTNQTSMYLCASSPDGQVRPNEQFFGPGTRLTVL.